This entry lists 2 T cell receptor beta chains sequenced from one sample in a study of shared clonotypes between healthy human individuals. Produced via immunoSEQ multiplex PCR; TCRdb's table is partial and in-frame only. The sample consists of millions of clones, roughly 94% of them appearing once. Sequenced sample: naive CD4+ T cells sorted from blood. Subset meaning: CD45RA+ positively selected. The receptors were gathered from a man younger than 30 in good health.

The chain carries TRBV6-5 and TRBJ2-1, with D perhaps matching TRBD1 or TRBD2 (5 bases each). Trimming took off 6 bases at V and 0 bases at J, with 9 bases between the two ends. The length of the CDR3 is 14 residues. Germline assignment: CDR1 MNHEY and CDR2 SVGAGI. The CDR3, as DNA: TGTGCCAGCAGGAGGGGCACCTCCTACAATGAGCAGTTCTTC. It specifies CASRRGTSYNEQFF.

V is TRBV18 and J is TRBJ2-7; 7 bases are a match to TRBD1. J was trimmed by 5 bases and V by 1 base; bases with no gene match: 8. This CDR3 region has 15 residues. Germline CDR1 KGHSH, CDR2 LQKENI. This CDR3 is CASSPQGATINEQYF. In DNA form, the CDR3 reads TGTGCCAGCTCACCACAGGGGGCGACCATAAACGAGCAGTACTTC.